This entry describes one T cell receptor beta chain. What it binds is not known. This sample stems from a study of T-cell memory formation after mild COVID-19. General observations from the study: Contracting clones localized mainly to CM and EM when CD4+ and mainly to EMRA when CD8+.

In TCRdb, the 5' RACE reads were re-called with MiXCR into one record per CDR3 protein. This table holds about 290,000 distinct CDR3 sequences, 15% to 20% found once. Germline loops: CDR1 SQVTM, CDR2 ANQGSEA. The trim removed 3 bases at V and 3 bases at J, leaving 9 bases unmatched. The CDR3 totals 17 residues. The receptor's source is a man between 18 and 29 years old who had mild COVID-19 (a few samples of this study predate the infection). Cell type and time point are not known. The chain has TRBV29-1 and TRBJ2-1, with 12 bases that match TRBD2. The sequencing sample was made of PBMCs or a T cell subset sorted from them (not recorded which). The CDR3 region is CSVESLAGGPGYNEQFF. The DNA of the CDR3 is TGCAGCGTTGAGTCTCTAGCGGGGGGGCCCGGCTACAATGAGCAGTTCTTC.